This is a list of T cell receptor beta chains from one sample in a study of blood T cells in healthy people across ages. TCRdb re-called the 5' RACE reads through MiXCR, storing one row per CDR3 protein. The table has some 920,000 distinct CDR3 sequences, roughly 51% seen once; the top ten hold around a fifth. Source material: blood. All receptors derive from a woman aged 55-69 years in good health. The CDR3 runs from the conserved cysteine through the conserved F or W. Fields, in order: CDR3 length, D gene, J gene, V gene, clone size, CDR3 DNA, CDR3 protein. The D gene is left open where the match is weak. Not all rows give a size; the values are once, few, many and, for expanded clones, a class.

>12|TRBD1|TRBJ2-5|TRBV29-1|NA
TGCAGCGTTGACAACAGGGGAGAGACCCAGTACTTC
CSVDNRGETQYF
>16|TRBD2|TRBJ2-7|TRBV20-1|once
TGCAGTGCTAAATCCCCTAGCGGGAGCTCCTACAATGAGCAGTACTTC
CSAKSPSGSSYNEQYF
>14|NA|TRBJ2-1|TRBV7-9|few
TGTGCCAGCAGCAGCCCAGGGGTGGGCAATGAGCAGTTCTTC
CASSSPGVGNEQFF
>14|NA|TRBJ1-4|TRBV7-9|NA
TGTGCCAGCAGCCCTCGACAGACCAATGAAAAACTGTTTTTT
CASSPRQTNEKLFF
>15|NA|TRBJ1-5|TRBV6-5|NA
TGTGCCAGTAGTCTTTTAGGAGATAGCAATCAGCCCCAGCATTTT
CASSLLGDSNQPQHF
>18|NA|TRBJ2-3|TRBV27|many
TGTGCCAGCAGTTCGTACCCGACAGGGAGGGTACGCACAGATACGCAGTATTTT
CASSSYPTGRVRTDTQYF
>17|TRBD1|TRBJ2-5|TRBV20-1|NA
TGCAGTGCTAGCCCCACCCGGGACAGGGGTTTTTCGGAGACCCAGTACTTC
CSASPTRDRGFSETQYF
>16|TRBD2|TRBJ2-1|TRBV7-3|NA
TGTGCCAGCAGCTTAATGGCCCCTAGCGGCTCCAATGAGCAGTTCTTC
CASSLMAPSGSNEQFF
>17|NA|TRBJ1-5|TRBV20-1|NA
TGCAGTGCTAGAGATTTGGGCAGGGAATCGATGCATCAGCCCCAGCATTTT
CSARDLGRESMHQPQHF
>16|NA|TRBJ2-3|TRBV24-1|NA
TGTGCCACCAGTGATTTGGGGACTTCCTCGGTAGATACGCAGTATTTT
CATSDLGTSSVDTQYF
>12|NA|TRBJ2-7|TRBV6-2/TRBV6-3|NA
TGTGCCACCAACACGAATGGGTACGAGCAGTACTTC
CATNTNGYEQYF
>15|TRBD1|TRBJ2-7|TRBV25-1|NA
TGTGCCAGCAGTGATGCGACAGGGTCGACCTACGAGCAGTACTTC
CASSDATGSTYEQYF
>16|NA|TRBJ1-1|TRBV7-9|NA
TGTGCCAGCAGCTTAGGCCCAGGGAGCGGAAACACTGAAGCTTTCTTT
CASSLGPGSGNTEAFF
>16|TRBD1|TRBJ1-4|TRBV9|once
TGTGCCAGCAGCTCCGGGACAGGGAAGGCTAATGAAAAACTGTTTTTT
CASSSGTGKANEKLFF
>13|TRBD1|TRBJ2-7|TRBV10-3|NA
TGTGCCATCATGGGGACAGGTGTTTACGAGCAGTACTTC
CAIMGTGVYEQYF
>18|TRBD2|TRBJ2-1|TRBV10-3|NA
TGTGCCGCACAATCCCAGCCGGGACTAGCGGGAGACGACAGTGAGCAGTTCTTC
CAAQSQPGLAGDDSEQFF
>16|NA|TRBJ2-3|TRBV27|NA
TGTGCCAGCAGTTTGCTCCGGACTTCTGGCACAGATACGCAGTATTTT
CASSLLRTSGTDTQYF
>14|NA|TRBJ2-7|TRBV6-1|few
TGTGCCAGCAGTGAAAGTCGGGGACTCCACGAGCAGTACTTC
CASSESRGLHEQYF
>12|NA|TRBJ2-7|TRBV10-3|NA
TGTGCCACCCAAGCAGCGGCCTACGAGCAGTACTTC
CATQAAAYEQYF
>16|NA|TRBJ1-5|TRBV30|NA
TGTGCCTGGAGCAGGATGACAATAAGGGTACCGCAGCCCCAGCATTTT
CAWSRMTIRVPQPQHF
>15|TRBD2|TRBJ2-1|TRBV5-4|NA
TGTGCCAGCAGCGAGCGGGAGACCGGTCGAGATGAGCAGTTCTTC
CASSERETGRDEQFF